What follows are 2 T cell receptor beta chains derived from one specimen sequenced in a study of blood T cell repertoires in COVID-19. Profiling relied on immunoSEQ multiplex PCR, and the TCRdb table lists in-frame clones only, not all of them. The table includes about 300,000 clones, 75% to 90% detected once. Material for sequencing was peripheral blood. The receptors stem from a woman in her thirties or forties who had recovered from COVID-19.

The chain uses TRBV7-9 and TRBJ1-4, with TRBD1 matching 7 bases. This CDR3 is 15 amino acids long. CDR1 and CDR2 from the germline V gene are SEHNR and FQNEAQ (reference sequence). The V gene end was trimmed by 2 bases and the J gene end by 6 bases; junction bases not matched to a gene: 6. The CDR3 region has the DNA TGTGCCAGCAGCTTATTTGCGACAGGGTATGAAAAACTGTTTTTT. Translated, it gives CASSLFATGYEKLFF.

The chain has TRBV7-7 and TRBJ1-5; no definite D call. V was pared by 7 bases and J by 2 bases, with 21 bases between. Germline V gene data show CDR1 as SSHAT and CDR2 as FNYEAQ (reference sequence). The CDR3 has 17 residues. CDR3: CASTVSPLFQGNQPQHF. The CDR3, as DNA: TGTGCCAGCACCGTGTCTCCTCTTTTTCAGGGCAATCAGCCCCAGCATTTT.